These T cell receptor beta chains were read from a single sample in a study of human T cells and chemical hapten exposure. TCRdb reprocessed the RACE reads with MiXCR, giving one entry per CDR3 protein. The repertoire holds about 160,000 distinct CDR3 sequences, with about a quarter as singletons. The source material was whole blood, sampled in connection with sensitization to the hapten diphenylcyclopropenone (DPC). The receptors were gathered from a woman aged 18-29 years with alopecia areata. Some clones in this sample may be carry-over from other donors' samples. The CDR3 runs from the conserved cysteine through the conserved F or W. A D gene is named only where the DNA matches it firmly. Only part of the rows carry a size: once, few, many, or a class if the clone is expanded.

CDR3: CASSMGQSYEQYF; D: NA; size: NA; J: TRBJ2-7; V: TRBV9
CDR3: CASSPLARSSYEQYF; D: NA; size: NA; J: TRBJ2-7; V: TRBV5-1
CDR3: CAISESSRPGETQYF; D: NA; size: few; J: TRBJ2-5; V: TRBV10-3
CDR3: CASSHGGDTEAFF; D: NA; size: few; J: TRBJ1-1; V: TRBV3-1
CDR3: CSIRGQETQYF; D: NA; size: NA; J: TRBJ2-5; V: TRBV29-1
CDR3: CASGQGGEQYF; D: NA; size: NA; J: TRBJ2-7; V: TRBV6-5
CDR3: CASSRQGGGQPQHF; D: TRBD1; size: few; J: TRBJ1-5; V: TRBV7-2
CDR3: CSARDRGLSNEQFF; D: TRBD2; size: few; J: TRBJ2-1; V: TRBV20-1
CDR3: CSVESPISGTLYEQYF; D: NA; size: few; J: TRBJ2-7; V: TRBV29-1
CDR3: CGVEDRGGRTDTQYF; D: TRBD2; size: few; J: TRBJ2-3; V: TRBV29-1
CDR3: CASSPAGSGARGEQYF; D: TRBD2; size: NA; J: TRBJ2-7; V: TRBV7-2
CDR3: CASTHSGTGYGYTF; D: TRBD1; size: few; J: TRBJ1-2; V: TRBV6-6
CDR3: CASRVGQTETQYF; D: NA; size: few; J: TRBJ2-5; V: TRBV2
CDR3: CASSLAGALNQPQHF; D: NA; size: few; J: TRBJ1-5; V: TRBV5-1
CDR3: CASSLAPRGTDTQYF; D: NA; size: NA; J: TRBJ2-3; V: TRBV7-2
CDR3: CASSFQGKGEKLFF; D: NA; size: NA; J: TRBJ1-4; V: TRBV11-2
CDR3: CSVGEQEKLFF; D: NA; size: many; J: TRBJ1-4; V: TRBV29-1
CDR3: CAPRADTQYF; D: NA; size: few; J: TRBJ2-3; V: TRBV7-3
CDR3: CASSLAGPYEQYF; D: NA; size: few; J: TRBJ2-7; V: TRBV27
CDR3: CASSQAPDNLGTQYF; D: NA; size: NA; J: TRBJ2-5; V: TRBV4-1